The 31 T cell receptor beta chains listed next were all sequenced from one sample in a study of blood T cell repertoires in COVID-19. Clones were sequenced by immunoSEQ multiplex PCR, and TCRdb holds only the in-frame ones, with some missing. The sample lists around 360,000 clones, approximately 89% seen once, with over 9.5% in the top ten. The specimen was peripheral blood. All receptors derive from a woman aged 25 to 39 with COVID-19, enrolled during active disease.

V is TRBV3-1 (or the pseudogene TRBV3-2) and J is TRBJ2-3; TRBD2 might be the D (5 bases). V lost 3 bases, J lost 8 bases, and 9 bases lay in between. The CDR3 is 12 residues long. Germline assignment: CDR1 LGHDT and CDR2 YNNKEL (reference sequence). CDR3 bases: TGTGCCAGCAGCCACAGCGGAGGTACGCAGTATTTT. Residues: CASSHSGGTQYF.

The J gene is TRBJ1-4, the V gene TRBV28; the D gene is possibly TRBD1 (6 bases). Germline V gives CDR1 MDHEN, CDR2 SYDVKM. Trimming took 2 bases from V and 6 from J, leaving 13 bases between them. This CDR3 has 15 residues. The CDR3 region has the DNA TGTGCCAGCAGTTTAGGGGGGGGGACATATGAAAAACTGTTTTTT. Translating it yields CASSLGGGTYEKLFF.

This clone has more than one count but fewer than ten. The V gene is TRBV10-1, the J gene TRBJ1-4; a possible D gene is TRBD1 (5 bases). V dropped 11 bases and J dropped 1 base, with 20 bases sitting between them. This CDR3 spans 16 amino acids. Per germline, CDR1 WNHNN and CDR2 SYGVQD (reference sequence). Here the CDR3 DNA reads TGCGCCCGACCCCCTGAGGGAGGGGTAACTAATGAAAAACTGTTTTTT. Its protein product is CARPPEGGVTNEKLFF.

The chain couples TRBV5-4 to TRBJ2-1; D possibly corresponds to TRBD2 (6 bases). Trimming stripped 4 bases from V and 7 bases from J, with 18 bases between. There are 15 residues in the CDR3. The germline V gene has CDR1 SGHNT and CDR2 YYREEE (reference sequence). The CDR3 DNA reads TGTGCCAGCAGCCCCGGGGGTCAGCGAGGGAATGAGCAGTTCTTC. Its translation is CASSPGGQRGNEQFF. Together with reference TRBV5-4 and TRBJ2-1, the CDR3 gives the full variable domain: ETGVTQSPTHLIKTRGQQVTLRCSSQSGHNTVSWYQQALGQGPQFIFQYYREEENGRGNFPPRFSGLQFPNYSSELNVNALELDDSALYLCASSPGGQRGNEQFFGPGTRLTVL.

V and J are TRBV5-1 and TRBJ1-4; D is perhaps TRBD1 (6 bases). Germline V gene sequence: CDR1 SGHRS, CDR2 YFSETQ. The CDR3 is 15 residues long. The V end lost 0 bases, the J end lost 6 bases, and 12 bases lay between the germline ends. This CDR3 reads CASSLAQGRDEKLFF. The DNA for the CDR3 is TGCGCCAGCAGCTTGGCACAGGGAAGGGATGAAAAACTGTTTTTT.

This clone was seen only a few times. The chain employs TRBV7-9 and TRBJ1-6, with D possibly being TRBD1 (5 bases). Germline V gene data show CDR1 as SEHNR and CDR2 as FQNEAQ (reference sequence). V lost 6 bases and J lost 5, with 17 bases in between. This CDR3 contains 16 residues. As DNA, the CDR3 is TGTGCCAGCAGTTATGGTTGGCGGGGGAATAATTCACCCCTCCACTTT. This sequence encodes CASSYGWRGNNSPLHF. The variable domain in full, with the rest retrieved from reference TRBV7-9 and TRBJ1-6, is DTGVSQNPRHKITKRGQNVTFRCDPISEHNRLYWYRQTLGQGPEFLTYFQNEAQLEKSRLLSDRFSAERPKGSFSTLEIQRTEQGDSAMYLCASSYGWRGNNSPLHFGNGTRLTVT.

This clone was seen a single time. The chain links TRBV19 to TRBJ2-3; TRBD2 might be the D (5 bases). Germline-derived CDR1 and CDR2 are LNHDA and SQIVND (reference sequence). Trimming cost V 3 bases and J 2 bases, with 15 bases left between them. This CDR3 is 16 amino acids long. The CDR3 nucleotides are TGTGCCAGTAGTATCCCCCGATCCGGACTCACAGATACGCAGTATTTT. This encodes CASSIPRSGLTDTQYF.

As to this clone: The CDR3 does not end in the conserved phenylalanine or tryptophan, so this is likely a read error. No DNA is shown, since the ends of the CDR3 on it are uncertain; the CDR3 is the one TCRdb lists. The chain's CDR3 is CSVEAPHTDRGLVV. The V call is TRBV29-1, the J call TRBJ1-1; the D call TRBD1 from the table was never checked on the DNA. The CDR3 is 14 amino acids in total, end residues counted. Germline V gene sequence: CDR1 SQVTM, CDR2 ANQGSEA.

This clone was detected ten times or more. The chain is built from TRBV5-1 and TRBJ2-1, with 7 bases identical to TRBD1. Germline loops: CDR1 SGHRS, CDR2 YFSETQ. The CDR3 sequence is 16 residues long. The J segment lost 6 bases and the V segment lost 4 bases, leaving 13 bases of the junction unmatched. This CDR3 is CASSPGTADASNEQFF. DNA for the CDR3: TGCGCCAGCAGCCCCGGGACAGCCGATGCTAGCAATGAGCAGTTCTTC.

The V and J genes are TRBV28 and TRBJ2-7, with D hard to call. The CDR3 has 15 amino acids. Germline V lookup: CDR1 MDHEN, CDR2 SYDVKM. The V end was cut by 6 bases, the J end by 4 bases, with 19 bases between. DNA of the CDR3: TGTGCCAGCAGGCCCCCGGGTGATTTGGGTTACGAGCAGTACTTC. It encodes CASRPPGDLGYEQYF.

The chain carries TRBV6-5 and TRBJ1-2, with 7 bases that match TRBD1. The V and J ends lost 6 bases and 8 bases, in that order; junction bases with no gene match: 6. The germline CDR1 and CDR2 sequences are MNHEY and SVGAGI. This CDR3 has 12 residues. The CDR3 is CASRQGVVGYTF. The CDR3 nucleotides read TGTGCCAGCAGGCAGGGGGTTGTGGGCTACACCTTC.

This chain connects TRBV4-2 to TRBJ2-1; TRBD2 matches at 11 bases. The CDR3 covers 16 residues. Looked up from germline, CDR1 is LGHNA and CDR2 is YNFKEQ. J lost 7 bases, V lost 0 bases, and 5 bases had no gene match. CDR3 region: CASSQETSGRVNEQFF. The CDR3 region has the DNA TGTGCCAGCAGCCAAGAAACTAGCGGGAGAGTGAATGAGCAGTTCTTC.

As DNA, the CDR3 is TGTGCCAGCAGCCCCACAGGAGGGGCGACACGCAATGAGCAGTTCTTC. Amino acid sequence: CASSPTGGATRNEQFF. The V call is TRBV7-3, the J call TRBJ2-1; weak D call: TRBD2 (6 bases). The CDR3 covers 16 residues. Between the trimmed V and J ends, which lost 5 bases and 6 bases, there was a span of 20 bases. The germline V gene encodes CDR1 SGHTA and CDR2 FQGTGA.

Concerning this clone: Other DNA sequences in this sample translate to the same CDR3. The rearrangement joins TRBV5-1 to TRBJ2-7, with TRBD2 matching 10 bases. V trimming: 0 bases; J trimming: 6 bases; junction bases outside the gene matches: 12. CDR3 length: 17 amino acids. From germline, CDR1 is SGHRS and CDR2 YFSETQ. CDR3 DNA: TGCGCCAGCAGCTTGGGGGGTCGGGCTAGCGGGAGCCTCGAGCAGTACTTC. Its translation is CASSLGGRASGSLEQYF.

The rearrangement uses TRBV11-2 and TRBJ1-3; a weak D match, TRBD1 (6 bases). This CDR3 is 16 amino acids long. CDR1 and CDR2 from the germline V gene are SGHAT and FQNNGV. Trimming took off 5 bases at V and 0 bases at J, with 14 bases between the two ends. The CDR3 DNA reads TGTGCCAGCAGCCGGAGCGGACAGCCCTCTGGAAACACCATATATTTT. Protein: CASSRSGQPSGNTIYF.

V gene TRBV6-5 combines with J gene TRBJ2-7, with D unresolved. V shed 6 bases and J shed 3 bases, with 18 bases lying between them. This CDR3 region has 15 residues. Germline V CDR1 and CDR2: MNHEY, SVGAGI. This CDR3 is CASSSAQVVSYEQYF. CDR3 bases: TGTGCCAGCAGCTCCGCCCAGGTTGTCAGCTACGAGCAGTACTTC.

A single count supports this clone. The chain couples TRBV11-2 to TRBJ2-5, with a possible D match to TRBD2 (5 bases). V was trimmed by 5 bases and J by 5 bases, leaving 12 bases between them. Germline assignment: CDR1 SGHAT and CDR2 FQNNGV. The CDR3 consists of 13 residues. For the CDR3, the DNA is TGTGCCAGCAGCGTCGGCAGCGGTGAGACCCAGTACTTC. Residues: CASSVGSGETQYF.

The chain employs TRBV30 and TRBJ1-5, with 8 bases lining up with TRBD1. The V gene's germline CDR1 is GTSNPN and CDR2 SVGIG (reference sequence). The CDR3 is 14 residues long. V dropped 2 bases and J dropped 6; count of bases not matched to a gene: 6. CDR3 region: CAWSPTGAGQPQHF. The CDR3 region has the DNA TGTGCCTGGAGTCCGACAGGGGCAGGTCAGCCCCAGCATTTT.

The chain recombines TRBV5-5 with TRBJ2-7; 7 bases fit TRBD1. The V gene end was trimmed by 3 bases and the J gene end by 2 bases; junction bases not matched to a gene: 5. Germline values: CDR1 SGHKS, CDR2 YYEKEE (reference sequence). The CDR3 is 14 amino acids. CDR3 loop: CASSSTGSPYEQYF. CDR3 DNA sequence: TGTGCCAGCAGCTCGACAGGGTCCCCCTACGAGCAGTACTTC.

This clone came up once. The chain recombines TRBV5-1 with TRBJ2-1; 10 bases align to TRBD2. V was clipped by 5 bases and J by 0 bases; unmatched bases: 8. Germline CDR1 is SGHRS and CDR2 is YFSETQ. The CDR3 covers 17 residues. CDR3 region: CASRPSGRNPSYNEQFF. For the CDR3, the DNA is TGCGCCAGCAGGCCTAGCGGGAGAAACCCCTCCTACAATGAGCAGTTCTTC.

The chain carries TRBV30 and TRBJ1-1; weak D call: TRBD1 (5 bases). CDR3 length equals 13 residues. Between the trimmed V and J ends, which lost 0 bases and 0 bases, there was a span of 5 bases. Germline V gives CDR1 GTSNPN, CDR2 SVGIG (reference sequence). The CDR3 nucleotides read TGTGCCTGGAGTGTGGACATGAACACTGAAGCTTTCTTT. Amino acid sequence: CAWSVDMNTEAFF.

This clone was seen a few times. The chain carries TRBV9 and TRBJ2-6, with TRBD1 matching 12 bases. Germline V gene sequence: CDR1 SGDLS, CDR2 YYNGEE. With V trimmed by 4 bases and J by 0 bases, 5 bases remained unmatched. The CDR3 has 18 amino acids. The CDR3: CASSPRDRGLSGANVLTF. CDR3 sequence (DNA): TGTGCCAGCAGCCCCCGGGACAGGGGGCTCTCTGGGGCCAACGTCCTGACTTTC.

CDR3 sequence (DNA): TGCGCCAGCATGAAGACTAGCGGGAGTAGCACAGATACGCAGTATTTT. It is translated as CASMKTSGSSTDTQYF. This chain joins TRBV10-1 and TRBJ2-3; 12 bases align to TRBD2. CDR3 length: 16 residues. Germline loops: CDR1 WNHNN, CDR2 SYGVQD (reference sequence). With V trimmed by 7 bases and J by 0 bases, 5 bases remained unmatched.

The rearrangement links TRBV19 to TRBJ2-1; D is ambiguous. The V gene's germline CDR1 is LNHDA and CDR2 SQIVND (reference sequence). This CDR3 is 12 amino acids long. Trimming shortened V by 10 bases and J by 4 bases, and 11 bases separated the two germline ends. The CDR3, as DNA: TGTGCCACCTCTTCCGGGTACAATGAGCAGTTCTTC. Translation: CATSSGYNEQFF.

The CDR3 DNA sequence: TGTGCCAGCAGCCAAGCGAGACTAGCGGTTAGCTCCTACAATGAGCAGTTCTTC. It is translated as CASSQARLAVSSYNEQFF. The rearrangement joins TRBV3-1 (or the pseudogene TRBV3-2) to TRBJ2-1, with 9 bases lining up with TRBD2. J lost 0 bases, V lost 1 base, and 7 bases had no gene match. The CDR3 is 18 amino acids. Germline CDR1 reads LGHDT; CDR2 reads YNNKEL (reference sequence).

The J gene is TRBJ2-5, the V gene TRBV3-1 (or the pseudogene TRBV3-2), with TRBD1 as a possible D gene (6 bases). Trimming shortened V by 1 base and J by 2 bases, and 8 bases separated the two germline ends. The CDR3 contains 14 residues. Germline V gene lookup returns CDR1 LGHDT and CDR2 YNNKEL (reference sequence). This CDR3 reads CASSQGGRQETQYF. In DNA form, the CDR3 reads TGTGCCAGCAGCCAAGGGGGGCGGCAAGAGACCCAGTACTTC.

This clone came up a few times. The chain carries TRBV5-1 and TRBJ2-5; 12 nucleotides agree with TRBD2. Germline V gives CDR1 SGHRS, CDR2 YFSETQ. The length of the CDR3 is 15 residues. The J segment lost 6 bases and the V segment lost 3 bases, leaving 6 bases of the junction unmatched. The CDR3 nucleotides read TGCGCCAGCAGCTCCGCTAGCGGGAGGGCGAAGACCCAGTACTTC. Amino acids: CASSSASGRAKTQYF.

Ten or more counts support this clone. CDR3 amino acids: CATSRDRGLTYEQYF. Here the CDR3 DNA reads TGTGCCACCAGCAGAGACAGGGGTTTGACCTACGAGCAGTACTTC. The chain uses TRBV15 and TRBJ2-7; tentatively, D is TRBD1 (6 bases). V gave up 0 bases and J gave up 2 bases, with 11 bases separating them. The CDR3 spans 15 residues. CDR1 LNHNV and CDR2 YYDKDF come from the germline V gene (reference sequence).

Points on this clone: At one end the junction does not follow the germline gene, possibly because of a read error. The rearrangement joins TRBV7-7 to TRBJ2-5; D gene uncertain. The CDR3 is 12 residues long. From germline, CDR1 is SSHAT and CDR2 FNYEAQ (reference sequence). CDR3 region: CASSPNRETQYF. The CDR3 nucleotides read TGTGCTAGCAGCCCTAACCGAGAGACCCAGTACTTC.

The chain joins TRBV28 to TRBJ1-2; 8 bases are a match to TRBD1. The germline gives CDR1 MDHEN, CDR2 SYDVKM. The CDR3 sequence is 14 residues long. V trimming: 0 bases; J trimming: 7 bases; junction bases outside the gene matches: 4. CDR3 loop: CASSLWRTGSGYTF. The CDR3 region has the DNA TGTGCCAGCAGTTTATGGAGGACAGGGTCTGGCTACACCTTC.

The chain is built from TRBV6-1 and TRBJ1-4; D unresolved. V lost 2 bases and J 8 bases, leaving 9 bases between the germline ends. This CDR3 is built from 13 residues. Germline V CDR1 and CDR2: MNHNS, SASEGT. The CDR3, as DNA: TGTGCCAGCAGTGAACTGCGGAGGGAAAAACTGTTTTTT. This sequence encodes CASSELRREKLFF.